The 21 T cell receptor beta chains presented below share a single source sample, sequenced in a study of CD8 T cells in Susac syndrome. It was with random hexamers that about 0.45 to 1 ug RNA was reverse transcribed. TCRdb reprocessed the immunoSEQ multiplex PCR reads via MiXCR and lists one record per CDR3 protein. The table has over 95,000 distinct CDR3 sequences, 80% to 95% seen once. Material for sequencing was CD4+ T cells from PBMCs. The receptors here all came from a human donor in good health.

The chain has TRBV16 and TRBJ1-2; D remains unclear. This CDR3 is 13 amino acids long. Germline assignment: CDR1 KGHSY and CDR2 FQNENV. The germline V and J ends were trimmed by 4 bases and 0 bases, with 6 bases remaining between them. The CDR3 coding sequence is TGTGCCAGCAGCCTCAGGACTAACTATGGCTACACCTTC. Its protein is CASSLRTNYGYTF. Filled out from reference TRBV16 and TRBJ1-2, the complete variable domain reads GEEVAQTPKHLVRGEGQKAKLYCAPIKGHSYVFWYQQVLKNEFKFLISFQNENVFDETGMPKERFSAKCLPNSPCSLEIQATKLEDSAVYFCASSLRTNYGYTFGSGTRLTVV.

The chain combines TRBV6-5 with TRBJ1-1, with no clear D. CDR3 length: 12 amino acids. Trimming pared 2 bases from V and 5 bases from J, leaving 6 bases between. Germline V CDR1 and CDR2: MNHEY, SVGAGI. CDR3 residues: CASSYGRTEAFF. The CDR3 DNA follows: TGTGCCAGCAGTTACGGTCGGACTGAAGCTTTCTTT.

V and J are TRBV2 and TRBJ2-5; D not resolved. V lost 4 bases and J 2 bases, leaving 8 bases between the germline ends. The CDR3 sequence is 13 residues long. Germline V gene sequence: CDR1 SNHLY, CDR2 FYNNEI. CDR3 sequence: CASSVRQQETQYF. For the CDR3, the DNA is TGTGCCAGCAGTGTCAGGCAGCAAGAGACCCAGTACTTC.

The rearrangement links TRBV11-1 to TRBJ2-1; 11 bases map to TRBD2. The CDR3 spans 20 residues. With V trimmed by 4 bases and J by 4 bases, 18 bases remained unmatched. In germline, CDR1 is SGHAT, CDR2 FQDESV (reference sequence). The CDR3 DNA is TGTGCCAGCAGCTCCACTTGGCTAGCGGGGGGACACGGGGCATACAATGAGCAGTTCTTC. It encodes CASSSTWLAGGHGAYNEQFF.

The chain links TRBV12-3 or TRBV12-4 to TRBJ1-1; 7 bases agree with TRBD1. The CDR3 runs 17 residues. V dropped 3 bases and J dropped 0; count of bases not matched to a gene: 10. This CDR3 reads CASSLIQGRFMNTEAFF. The CDR3, as DNA: TGTGCCAGCAGTTTGATACAGGGGAGGTTTATGAACACTGAAGCTTTCTTT.

The chain carries TRBV18 and TRBJ2-1; 10 positions agree with TRBD2. The V and J ends lost 4 bases and 5 bases, in that order; junction bases with no gene match: 8. Germline V gives CDR1 KGHSH, CDR2 LQKENI. The CDR3 covers 16 residues. The CDR3 region is CASSRNSGGRDNEQFF. As DNA, the CDR3 is TGTGCCAGCTCACGCAATAGCGGGGGGCGCGACAATGAGCAGTTCTTC.

The rearrangement joins TRBV18 to TRBJ2-5; no definite D call. The germline V and J ends were trimmed by 4 bases and 1 base, with 7 bases remaining between them. The CDR3 runs to 13 residues. Per the germline V gene, CDR1 is KGHSH and CDR2 is LQKENI. The CDR3 loop reads CASSLHIQETQYF. The CDR3 nucleotides read TGTGCCAGCTCACTCCACATCCAAGAGACCCAGTACTTC.

This sequence joins TRBV20-1 and TRBJ2-1, with D tentatively TRBD1 or TRBD2 (5 bases each). The germline V gene has CDR1 DFQATT and CDR2 SNEGSKA (reference sequence). Trimming removed 1 base from V and 8 bases from J, with 18 bases in between. CDR3 length: 15 amino acids. The CDR3 region is CSARGGPARGDEQFF. The CDR3 nucleotides read TGCAGTGCTAGAGGGGGCCCAGCTCGAGGGGATGAGCAGTTCTTC.

This clonotype was counted between two and nine times. The rearrangement links TRBV20-1 to TRBJ2-5, with TRBD2 matching over 9 bases. Looked up from germline, CDR1 is DFQATT and CDR2 is SNEGSKA (reference sequence). V trimming: 6 bases; J trimming: 1 base; junction bases outside the gene matches: 9. The CDR3 loop spans 15 amino acids. CDR3 amino acids: CSASKGGGAQETQYF. CDR3 bases: TGCAGTGCCTCAAAGGGCGGGGGGGCCCAAGAGACCCAGTACTTC.

The genes are TRBV2 and TRBJ2-6, with D perhaps TRBD1 or TRBD2 (6 bases each). The CDR3 covers 15 residues. Germline CDR1 and CDR2: SNHLY and FYNNEI. Deletions cut 5 bases from V and 3 bases from J, with 11 bases between. The CDR3 is CASSRGANGANVLTF. CDR3 sequence (DNA): TGTGCCAGCAGTAGGGGGGCCAATGGGGCCAACGTCCTGACTTTC.

This clonotype has just a few counts. The V call is TRBV7-9, the J call TRBJ2-3; D gene uncertain. The V and J ends lost 2 bases and 3 bases respectively, with 9 bases between them. The CDR3 runs 14 residues. Germline-derived CDR1 and CDR2 are SEHNR and FQNEAQ (reference sequence). The CDR3 DNA reads as TGTGCCAGCAGCTTATCCCCTGCGACAGATACGCAGTATTTT. Translating gives CASSLSPATDTQYF.

V and J are TRBV7-2 and TRBJ2-3, with D perhaps TRBD1 (5 bases). Per the germline V gene, CDR1 is SGHTA and CDR2 is FQGNSA. Trimming pared 1 base from V and 7 bases from J, leaving 15 bases between. This CDR3 region has 15 residues. This CDR3 is CASSLDRSPMYTQYF. The CDR3 coding sequence is TGTGCCAGCAGCTTAGACAGGTCCCCCATGTATACGCAGTATTTT.

V gene TRBV7-2 combines with J gene TRBJ1-1; no definite D call. The CDR3 spans 11 residues. Germline V gives CDR1 SGHTA, CDR2 FQGNSA. The V end lost 5 bases, the J end lost 6 bases, and 7 bases lay between the germline ends. The CDR3 DNA follows: TGTGCCAGCAGCCGATCTGCTGAAGCTTTCTTT. It specifies CASSRSAEAFF.

The CDR3 is CSVDGPPQTEAFF. CDR3 nucleotides: TGCAGCGTAGATGGACCGCCGCAAACTGAAGCTTTCTTT. The chain employs TRBV29-1 and TRBJ1-1; D gene unclear. Trimming took 6 bases from V and 5 from J, leaving 16 bases between them. Per germline, CDR1 SQVTM and CDR2 ANQGSEA. The CDR3 loop spans 13 amino acids.

The rearrangement joins TRBV7-9 to TRBJ2-3; the D gene is possibly TRBD1 (5 bases). Trimming took 5 bases from V and 3 from J, leaving 12 bases between them. Germline V lookup: CDR1 SEHNR, CDR2 FQNEAQ (reference sequence). The CDR3 contains 14 residues. CDR3 in amino acids: CASSPRTQTDTQYF. CDR3 coding DNA: TGTGCCAGCAGCCCCCGGACACAGACAGATACGCAGTATTTT. Variable domain in full (rest from reference TRBV7-9 and TRBJ2-3): DTGVSQNPRHKITKRGQNVTFRCDPISEHNRLYWYRQTLGQGPEFLTYFQNEAQLEKSRLLSDRFSAERPKGSFSTLEIQRTEQGDSAMYLCASSPRTQTDTQYFGPGTRLTVL.

The chain has TRBV5-1 and TRBJ2-6; D might be TRBD1 (5 bases). CDR1 SGHRS and CDR2 YFSETQ come from the germline V gene. The CDR3 is 14 amino acids. V was trimmed by 4 bases and J by 2 bases, leaving 7 bases between them. The CDR3 loop is CASSQGAGANVLTF. The CDR3 bases are TGCGCCAGCAGCCAGGGCGCTGGGGCCAACGTCCTGACTTTC.

The chain uses TRBV19 and TRBJ1-5; D gene uncertain. The V gene's germline CDR1 is LNHDA and CDR2 SQIVND (reference sequence). The CDR3 runs 15 residues. The germline V and J ends were trimmed by 7 bases and 5 bases, with 18 bases remaining between them. CDR3 bases: TGTGCCAGTAAAAGGTTTTCCAGGTCGGATCAGCCCCAGCATTTT. Amino acid sequence: CASKRFSRSDQPQHF.

This clonotype was detected once. The J gene is TRBJ1-5, the V gene TRBV18; perhaps TRBD1 as D (6 bases). The CDR3 length is 14 residues. Germline CDR1 KGHSH, CDR2 LQKENI. V was pared by 2 bases and J by 7 bases, with 12 bases between. DNA for the CDR3: TGTGCCAGCTCACCAGAGGGGGGCGGGCAGCCCCAGCATTTT. It translates to CASSPEGGGQPQHF.

The V call is TRBV27, the J call TRBJ1-1; 9 bases are a match to TRBD1. The V segment lost 5 bases and the J segment 3 bases; nucleotides outside the gene matches: 4. Germline CDR1 MNHEY, CDR2 SMNVEV (reference sequence). The length of the CDR3 is 14 residues. CDR3 in amino acids: CASSHGQGYTEAFF. The CDR3 coding sequence is TGTGCCAGCAGTCACGGACAGGGGTACACTGAAGCTTTCTTT.

The sample holds one count of this clonotype. The V gene is TRBV9, the J gene TRBJ2-3; 7 bases match TRBD2. V was pared by 0 bases and J by 8 bases, with 12 bases of the junction left unmatched. The length of the CDR3 is 16 residues. The germline CDR1 and CDR2 sequences are SGDLS and YYNGEE. The CDR3 region is CASSVGGTTPQFTQYF. The CDR3 DNA is TGTGCCAGCAGCGTAGGAGGGACTACACCACAATTTACGCAGTATTTT.

The chain couples TRBV7-9 to TRBJ2-1; TRBD2 matches 9 bases. V trimming: 5 bases; J trimming: 3 bases; junction bases outside the gene matches: 5. This CDR3 has 15 amino acids. Germline CDR1 is SEHNR and CDR2 is FQNEAQ (reference sequence). The CDR3, as DNA: TGTGCCAGCAGCCTACCAGCGGGAGGCTACAATGAGCAGTTCTTC. This sequence encodes CASSLPAGGYNEQFF.